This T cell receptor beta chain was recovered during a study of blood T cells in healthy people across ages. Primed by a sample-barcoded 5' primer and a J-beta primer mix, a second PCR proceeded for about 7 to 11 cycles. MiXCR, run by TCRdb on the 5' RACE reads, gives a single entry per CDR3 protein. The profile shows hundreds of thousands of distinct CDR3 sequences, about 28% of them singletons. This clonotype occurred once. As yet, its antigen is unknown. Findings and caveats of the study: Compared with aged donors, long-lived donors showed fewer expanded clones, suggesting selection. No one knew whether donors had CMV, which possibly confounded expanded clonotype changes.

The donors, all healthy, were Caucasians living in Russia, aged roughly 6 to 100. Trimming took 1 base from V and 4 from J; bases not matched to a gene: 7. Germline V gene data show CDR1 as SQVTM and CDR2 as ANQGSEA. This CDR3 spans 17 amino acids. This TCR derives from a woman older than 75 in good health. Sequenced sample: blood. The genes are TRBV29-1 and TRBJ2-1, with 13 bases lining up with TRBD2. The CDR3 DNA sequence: TGCAGCGTTGAAGGGACTAGCGGGAGAAGTGCTTACAATGAGCAGTTCTTC. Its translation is CSVEGTSGRSAYNEQFF.